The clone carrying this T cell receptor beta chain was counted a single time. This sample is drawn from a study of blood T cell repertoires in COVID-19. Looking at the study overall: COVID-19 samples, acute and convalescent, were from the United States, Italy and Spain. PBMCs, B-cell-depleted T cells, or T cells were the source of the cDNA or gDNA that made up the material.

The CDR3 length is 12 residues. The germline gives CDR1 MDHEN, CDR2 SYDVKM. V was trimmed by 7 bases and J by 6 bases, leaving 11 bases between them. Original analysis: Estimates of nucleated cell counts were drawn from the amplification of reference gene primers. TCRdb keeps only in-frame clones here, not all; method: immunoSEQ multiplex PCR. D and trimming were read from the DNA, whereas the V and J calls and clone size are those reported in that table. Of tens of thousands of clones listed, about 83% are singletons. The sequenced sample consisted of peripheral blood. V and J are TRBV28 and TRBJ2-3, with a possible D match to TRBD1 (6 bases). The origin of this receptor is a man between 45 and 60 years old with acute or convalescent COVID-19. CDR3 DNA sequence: TGTGCCAGCAAAGGGGGAATGGATACGCAGTATTTT. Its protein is CASKGGMDTQYF.